This T cell receptor beta chain was sequenced in a study of blood T cell repertoires in COVID-19 (dated by TCRdb to the early 2020s). Broadly, across the study: Samples from collaborators originated in the United States, Italy and Spain and spanned both the acute and convalescent phases of COVID-19. The prospective study material was composed of cDNA or gDNA derived from T cells, B-cell-depleted T cells, or PBMCs. The dataset comprised deeply sampled blood TCRbeta repertoires from subjects exposed to, actively infected with, or recovered from COVID-19. A freely available public database, intended as a resource for researchers studying the immune response to SARS-CoV-2, is where the repertoires were released. Samples came from the ongoing ImmuneRACE study (first 160 participants) plus 1,254 subjects from 6 global collaborators. Sample metadata almost always included a de-identified subject ID, COVID-19 status, age in years and sex. HLA class I and class II types, where available, came from metadata supplied by the sample provider rather than from assay-based typing.

V is clipped by 0 bases and J by 7 bases, and the sequence between their germline boundaries is 13 bases long. CDR1 and CDR2, looked up from the germline V gene, are SGDLS and YYNGEE. Including cysteine and phenylalanine, the CDR3 has 14 amino acids. Only CDR3 DNA remains: 42 bases, in frame from the first base. Here is what the overall study found, with its caveats: The amount of clinical and demographic metadata varied by source and participant and was provided uncurated.

TCRbeta CDR3 regions were amplified from genomic DNA by means of the immunoSEQ Assay, a bias-controlled multiplex PCR. The paper's data handling went like this. Nucleated cell counts per sample were estimated from amplification of reference gene primers within the assay. Sequence reads were collapsed and filtered to measure the absolute abundance of every unique TCRbeta CDR3 rearrangement. Productive Simpson clonality was computed per sample as the square root of Simpson's diversity index over productive rearrangements. TCRdb limited this immuneACCESS table to in-frame rearrangements with V and J called. A share of clones is missing; checked studies link under half to unresolved V genes, and the rest is unexplained. The DNA gave D and trimming, while V, J and clone size come from that table. The sample table lists about 50,000 clones, over 85% of them with a count of one. The top ten clones comprise approximately 4% of the sample.

Collaborating institutions collected whole blood in K2EDTA tubes following their own protocols. For TCRbeta analysis, collaborators shipped samples in one of three forms: frozen whole blood, isolated PBMCs, or DNA extracted from either of those sample types. A note on this clone: No antigen is known for it. The record has no base qualities; no much larger clone is one base away.

The rearranged chain carries TRBV9 and TRBJ1-1; the best D guess is TRBD1, with 5 bases matching. The sequencing input was peripheral blood. This receptor was taken from a human donor in a cohort sampled during active COVID-19. The sequence in DNA is TGTGCCAGCAGCGTAGCTCTCGCCCAGGGTGAAGCTTTCTTT. Translated, this is CASSVALAQGEAFF.